This T cell receptor (beta chain) derives from a study of beta chain features in type 1 diabetes. For the study at large: Similarity in age, gender and cell yields was seen between patients and healthy donors.

The whole isolated RNA underwent reverse transcription, so sequencing captured expressed TCRB transcripts. Repertoires were generated with immunoSEQ multiplex PCR, while TCRdb's copy carries only in-frame clones and drops some. The sample lists 810,000 or so clones, around a sixth occurring once. Study-wide results and limits: Over-representation of high TCR-expressing cells was a possible consequence of cDNA sequencing. TCRB CDR3s were moderately but significantly shorter in Type 1 diabetes patients in all four CD4+ subsets.

As concerns this clone: Its antigen is not known.

Per the germline V gene, CDR1 is SGHTA and CDR2 is FQGNSA. The CDR3 loop spans 16 amino acids. Trimming took 1 base from V and 1 from J, leaving 11 bases between them. The source material was naive CD4+ T cells from blood. The clonotype was recovered from a woman under 30 in good health. V usage is TRBV7-2 and J usage is TRBJ2-1, with D possibly TRBD2 on 5 matching bases. CDR3 amino acids: CASSLGASPSYNEQFF. Here the CDR3 DNA reads TGTGCCAGCAGCTTAGGAGCTAGCCCATCCTACAATGAGCAGTTCTTC.